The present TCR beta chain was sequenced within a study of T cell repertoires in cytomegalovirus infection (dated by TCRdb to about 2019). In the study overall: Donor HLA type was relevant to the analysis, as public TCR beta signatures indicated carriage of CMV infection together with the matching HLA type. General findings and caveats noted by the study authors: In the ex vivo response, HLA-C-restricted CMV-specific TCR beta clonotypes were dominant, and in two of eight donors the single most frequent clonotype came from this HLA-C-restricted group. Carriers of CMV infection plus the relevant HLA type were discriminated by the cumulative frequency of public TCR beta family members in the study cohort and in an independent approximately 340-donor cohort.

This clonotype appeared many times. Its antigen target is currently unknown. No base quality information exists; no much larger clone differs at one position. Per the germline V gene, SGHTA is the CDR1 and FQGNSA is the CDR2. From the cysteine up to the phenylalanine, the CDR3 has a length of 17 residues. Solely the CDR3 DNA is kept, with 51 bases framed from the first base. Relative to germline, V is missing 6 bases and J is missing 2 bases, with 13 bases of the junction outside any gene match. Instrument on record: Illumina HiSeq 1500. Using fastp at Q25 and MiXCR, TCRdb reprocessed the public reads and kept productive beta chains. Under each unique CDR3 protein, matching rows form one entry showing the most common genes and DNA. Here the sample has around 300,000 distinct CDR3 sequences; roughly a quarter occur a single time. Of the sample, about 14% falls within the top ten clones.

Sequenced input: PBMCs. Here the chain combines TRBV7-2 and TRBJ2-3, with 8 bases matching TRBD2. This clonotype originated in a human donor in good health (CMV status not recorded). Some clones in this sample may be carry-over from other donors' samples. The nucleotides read TGTGCCAGCAGTCGCAGAACTGGCGGGAGGAACACAGATACGCAGTATTTT. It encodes CASSRRTGGRNTDTQYF.